These 27 T cell receptor beta chains share one sample of origin, sequenced in a study of patients and donors after allogeneic stem cell transplantation. TCRdb itself ran the RT-PCR reads through MiXCR, one entry per CDR3 protein. The sample gives roughly 940,000 distinct CDR3 sequences, roughly 18% of which show up once; approximately 5.9% is in the top ten. The sample comprised blood, either unsorted or a sorted T cell fraction (not recorded which). The receptors originated from a human donor who was either an allogeneic HSCT recipient or a stem cell or donor lymphocyte infusion donor (not recorded which). It is not recorded whose cells these are; they may come from a transplant donor.

The chain combines TRBV10-3 with TRBJ1-1; D perhaps matches TRBD1 (5 bases). Trimming removed 6 bases from V and 7 bases from J, with 15 bases in between. This CDR3 region has 13 residues. Germline V gene sequence: CDR1 ENHRY, CDR2 SYGVKD. CDR3 nucleotide sequence: TGTGCCATCAGGGAATCCGGGACGATTGAAGCTTTCTTT. As protein: CAIRESGTIEAFF.

This chain connects TRBV12-3 or TRBV12-4 to TRBJ1-5; TRBD1 matches 7 bases. The CDR3 has 13 amino acids. V was clipped by 7 bases and J by 5 bases; unmatched bases: 5. This CDR3 is CASINRGDQPQHF. The CDR3, as DNA: TGTGCCAGCATTAACAGGGGCGATCAGCCCCAGCATTTT.

V is TRBV5-6 and J is TRBJ1-1; 9 bases agree with TRBD1. Per the germline V gene, CDR1 is SGHDT and CDR2 is YYEEEE. There are 14 residues in the CDR3. V gave up 4 bases and J gave up 1 base; unmatched junction bases: 2. This chain's CDR3 is CASSTDRGNTEAFF. CDR3 nucleotide sequence: TGTGCCAGCAGCACGGACAGGGGGAACACTGAAGCTTTCTTT.

The gene calls are TRBV7-9 and TRBJ1-2, with no clear D. Trimming left V 7 bases short and J 8 bases short, with 17 bases between. Per germline, CDR1 SEHNR and CDR2 FQNEAQ (reference sequence). This CDR3 is built from 13 residues. The CDR3 DNA reads TGTGCCAGCAACGCTATGAAAGGAGAGGGCTACACCTTC. It encodes CASNAMKGEGYTF.

J is TRBJ2-1 and V is TRBV20-1; D may be TRBD2 (7 bases). The germline V and J ends were trimmed by 3 bases and 10 bases, with 13 bases remaining between them. The CDR3 has 12 amino acids. Germline CDR1 DFQATT, CDR2 SNEGSKA (reference sequence). The CDR3 sequence: CSASGGPGEQFF. The CDR3 coding sequence is TGCAGTGCTAGCGGGGGGCCAGGAGAGCAGTTCTTC.

This clonotype was counted only a few times. The rearrangement links TRBV29-1 to TRBJ2-5; TRBD1 aligns across 8 bases. Germline loops: CDR1 SQVTM, CDR2 ANQGSEA. The CDR3 consists of 13 residues. The V gene end was trimmed by 7 bases and the J gene end by 2 bases; junction bases not matched to a gene: 6. The CDR3 coding sequence is TGCAGCGCTACACGACAGGGGCAAGAGACCCAGTACTTC. This encodes CSATRQGQETQYF.

This clonotype was detected many times. This sequence joins TRBV12-3 or TRBV12-4 and TRBJ2-1, with D unclear. The CDR3 is 12 residues long. With 3 bases removed from V and 6 bases from J, the gap between germline ends came to 6 bases. The CDR3 reads CASSFFGNEQFF. CDR3 DNA: TGTGCCAGCAGTTTTTTCGGCAATGAGCAGTTCTTC.

CDR3 region: CATSDLSESSYNEQFF. As DNA, the CDR3 is TGTGCCACCAGTGATTTATCGGAGAGCTCCTACAATGAGCAGTTCTTC. The rearrangement links TRBV24-1 to TRBJ2-1, with D unclear. This CDR3 is 16 amino acids long. Per the germline V gene, CDR1 is KGHDR and CDR2 is SFDVKD. Trimming stripped 1 base from V and 0 bases from J, with 9 bases between.

This chain connects TRBV5-1 to TRBJ2-2; no definite D call. V gave up 0 bases and J gave up 5 bases, with 5 bases separating them. The CDR3 covers 13 residues. Germline V lookup: CDR1 SGHRS, CDR2 YFSETQ. The CDR3, as DNA: TGCGCCAGCAGCTTGGCCCAGACCGGGGAGCTGTTTTTT. The encoded protein is CASSLAQTGELFF.

This clonotype was recorded many times. The chain carries TRBV15 and TRBJ1-2; D is possibly TRBD1 (6 bases). Per the germline V gene, CDR1 is LNHNV and CDR2 is YYDKDF (reference sequence). This CDR3 contains 14 residues. Between the trimmed V and J ends, which lost 3 bases and 6 bases, there was a span of 14 bases. This chain's CDR3 is CATSRVDRSDGYTF. The CDR3, as DNA: TGTGCCACCAGCAGGGTCGACAGGAGCGATGGCTACACCTTC.

This clonotype was counted between two and nine times. The CDR3 spells CASSPSGARGTQYF. CDR3 sequence (DNA): TGTGCCAGCAGCCCTAGCGGAGCGAGGGGGACCCAGTACTTC. V and J are TRBV7-6 and TRBJ2-5; the match to TRBD2 covers 7 bases. The CDR3 has 14 residues. The V and J ends lost 5 bases and 7 bases, in that order; junction bases with no gene match: 10. The germline CDR1 and CDR2 sequences are SGHVS and FNYEAQ.

The chain combines TRBV12-3 or TRBV12-4 with TRBJ1-5; 7 nucleotides line up with TRBD1. Trimming cost V 7 bases and J 6 bases; bases outside gene matches: 12. This CDR3 contains 15 residues. Written as DNA, the CDR3 is TGTGCCAGCATGGATATTAACAGGGGCGGTCAGCCCCAGCATTTT. Translating gives CASMDINRGGQPQHF.

The chain couples TRBV11-3 to TRBJ2-7; the D call may be TRBD1 or TRBD2 (5 bases each). V was clipped by 8 bases and J by 5 bases, with 16 bases between them. Per the germline V gene, CDR1 is SGHNT and CDR2 is YENEEA. CDR3 size: 13 residues. The CDR3 sequence: CASGSRGDHEQYF. CDR3 DNA sequence: TGTGCCAGCGGTAGCAGAGGGGACCACGAGCAGTACTTC.

The chain employs TRBV2 and TRBJ1-5; 8 nucleotides align to TRBD1. This CDR3 region has 16 residues. Losses at the gene ends were 4 bases for V and 0 bases for J; bases not matched to a gene: 5. Per germline, CDR1 SNHLY and CDR2 FYNNEI. The CDR3 sequence is CASSGDRRYSNQPQHF. Written as DNA, the CDR3 is TGTGCCAGCAGTGGGGACAGGAGATATAGCAATCAGCCCCAGCATTTT.

CDR3 protein: CASSRNPPSGGAGDTQYF. In nucleotides, the CDR3 is TGTGCCAGCAGCCGGAACCCCCCGAGCGGGGGGGCCGGAGATACGCAGTATTTT. The gene calls are TRBV28 and TRBJ2-3; 10 nucleotides line up with TRBD2. CDR3 length: 18 residues. V dropped 6 bases and J dropped 5; count of bases not matched to a gene: 17. Germline loops: CDR1 MDHEN, CDR2 SYDVKM.

This clonotype was detected a few times. This sequence joins TRBV6-2 or TRBV6-3 and TRBJ2-3, with TRBD1 matching over 10 bases. With 6 bases clipped from V and 5 bases from J, the junction kept 5 bases outside the gene matches. Germline V gene sequence: CDR1 MNHEY, CDR2 SVGEGT. The CDR3 consists of 14 residues. The CDR3, as DNA: TGTGCCAGCAGGGCGACAGGGGGCGGAGATACGCAGTATTTT. It translates to CASRATGGGDTQYF.

The CDR3 nucleotides are TGCAGTGTCCAACAACCGGGACCCACAAAGGCGGCCCAGTACTTC. This sequence encodes CSVQQPGPTKAAQYF. The chain joins TRBV20-1 to TRBJ2-5; perhaps D is TRBD1 or TRBD2 (5 bases each). V was cut by 7 bases and J by 9 bases, with 27 bases left in between. The CDR3 loop spans 15 amino acids. From germline, CDR1 is DFQATT and CDR2 SNEGSKA (reference sequence).

This clonotype came up a few times. The rearrangement links TRBV12-3 or TRBV12-4 to TRBJ1-5; unclear D gene. The CDR3 is 13 residues long. The V gene lost 7 bases and the J gene lost 6 bases, with 13 bases spanning the gap. The CDR3 region is CASMTRAGQPQHF. CDR3 sequence (DNA): TGTGCCAGCATGACAAGAGCCGGTCAGCCCCAGCATTTT.

This clonotype was detected only a few times. This chain connects TRBV12-3 or TRBV12-4 to TRBJ1-2; 7 bases align to TRBD1. Losses at the gene ends were 3 bases for V and 2 bases for J; bases not matched to a gene: 9. This CDR3 spans 16 amino acids. The CDR3 region is CASSFLTRDRNYGYTF. CDR3 coding DNA: TGTGCCAGCAGTTTCCTCACCCGGGACAGAAACTATGGCTACACCTTC.

This clonotype has ten or more counts. This chain joins TRBV12-3 or TRBV12-4 and TRBJ2-5; D ambiguous. This CDR3 has 14 residues. The V gene lost 2 bases and the J gene lost 1 base, with 8 bases spanning the gap. Written as DNA, the CDR3 is TGTGCCAGCAGTTTACTGGGGTTCCAAGAGACCCAGTACTTC. This translates into CASSLLGFQETQYF.

This clonotype appeared a few times. The V call is TRBV27, the J call TRBJ1-6; D is unresolved. With 0 bases removed from V and 9 bases from J, the gap between germline ends came to 6 bases. The CDR3 sequence is 13 residues long. The germline V gene encodes CDR1 MNHEY and CDR2 SMNVEV (reference sequence). The CDR3 nucleotides are TGTGCCAGCAGTTTATCCGGACCTTCACCCCTCCACTTT. As protein: CASSLSGPSPLHF.

V usage is TRBV7-6 and J usage is TRBJ2-2; TRBD1 agrees at 9 bases. The CDR3 covers 16 residues. Unmatched junction bases numbered 9, after V lost 5 bases and J lost 5 bases. CDR1 and CDR2 (germline): SGHVS, FNYEAQ. The CDR3 DNA is TGTGCCAGCAGCAGCGCCCCGGGACAGGGAACCGGGGAGCTGTTTTTT. Amino acids: CASSSAPGQGTGELFF. Looking up the rest from reference TRBV7-6 and TRBJ2-2 gives the full variable domain: GAGVSQSPRYKVTKRGQDVALRCDPISGHVSLYWYRQALGQGPEFLTYFNYEAQQDKSGLPNDRFSAERPEGSISTLTIQRTEQRDSAMYRCASSSAPGQGTGELFFGEGSRLTVL.

This clonotype was recorded many times. The rearrangement joins TRBV12-3 or TRBV12-4 to TRBJ2-1, with 8 bases aligning to TRBD1. This CDR3 comprises 12 residues. J was trimmed by 8 bases and V by 5 bases; bases with no gene match: 2. The DNA of the CDR3 is TGTGCCAGCAGTCAACAGGGGGATGAGCAGTTCTTC. It specifies CASSQQGDEQFF.

The rearrangement links TRBV15 to TRBJ2-1; D remains ambiguous. The germline V and J ends were trimmed by 0 bases and 8 bases, with 11 bases remaining between them. CDR3 length: 14 amino acids. Germline CDR1 LNHNV, CDR2 YYDKDF (reference sequence). CDR3 in amino acids: CATSRDLSSDEQFF. As DNA, the CDR3 is TGTGCCACCAGCAGAGATCTCTCGTCTGATGAGCAGTTCTTC. Filled out from reference TRBV15 and TRBJ2-1, the complete variable domain reads DAMVIQNPRYQVTQFGKPVTLSCSQTLNHNVMYWYQQKSSQAPKLLFHYYDKDFNNEADTPDNFQSRRPNTSFCFLDIRSPGLGDTAMYLCATSRDLSSDEQFFGPGTRLTVL.

This clonotype turned up a few times. Here the CDR3 DNA reads TGCAGTGCTAGAGTACCCTCAAGGGGGGAGCAGTACTTC. This gives the protein CSARVPSRGEQYF. The chain recombines TRBV20-1 with TRBJ2-7; D is possibly TRBD1 (6 bases). The length of the CDR3 is 13 residues. The V and J ends lost 1 base and 7 bases respectively, with 14 bases between them. Germline-derived CDR1 and CDR2 are DFQATT and SNEGSKA (reference sequence).

The chain combines TRBV15 with TRBJ2-3; tentatively, D is TRBD2 (6 bases). V was clipped by 0 bases and J by 5 bases, with 15 bases between them. The CDR3 extends over 16 amino acids. Germline-derived CDR1 and CDR2 are LNHNV and YYDKDF (reference sequence). In DNA, the CDR3 is TGTGCCACCAGCAGAGATCGGGGCGGGGTAGGAGATACGCAGTATTTT. This encodes CATSRDRGGVGDTQYF.

This clonotype has just a few counts. This chain links TRBV25-1 with TRBJ2-1; a weak D match, TRBD1 (6 bases). Trimming took 7 bases from V and 0 from J, leaving 13 bases between them. Germline V gene sequence: CDR1 MGHDK, CDR2 SYGVNS. CDR3 length: 15 amino acids. The CDR3: CASISDRRSYNEQFF. The DNA for the CDR3 is TGTGCCAGCATTTCCGACAGGCGCTCCTACAATGAGCAGTTCTTC.